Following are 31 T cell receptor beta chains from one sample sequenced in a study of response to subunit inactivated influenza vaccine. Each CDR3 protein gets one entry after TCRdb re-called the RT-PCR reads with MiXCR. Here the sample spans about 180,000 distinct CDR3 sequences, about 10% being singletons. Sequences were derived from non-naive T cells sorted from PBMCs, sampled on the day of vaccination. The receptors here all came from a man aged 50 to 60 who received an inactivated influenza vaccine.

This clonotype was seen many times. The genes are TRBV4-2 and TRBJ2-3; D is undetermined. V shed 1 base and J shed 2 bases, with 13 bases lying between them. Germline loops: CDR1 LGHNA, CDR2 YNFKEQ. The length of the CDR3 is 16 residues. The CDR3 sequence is CASSQAAGGDTDTQYF. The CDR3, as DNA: TGTGCCAGCAGCCAAGCCGCTGGCGGAGACACAGATACGCAGTATTTT.

CDR3 amino acids: CASSYVNGLNTEAFF. The CDR3 DNA reads as TGTGCCAGCAGTTACGTCAATGGGTTGAACACTGAAGCTTTCTTT. The chain combines TRBV6-2 or TRBV6-3 with TRBJ1-1; D gene uncertain. The CDR3 is 15 residues long. Germline V gene lookup returns CDR1 MNHEY and CDR2 SVGEGT. V lost 2 bases to trimming and J lost 0 bases, with 10 bases between them.

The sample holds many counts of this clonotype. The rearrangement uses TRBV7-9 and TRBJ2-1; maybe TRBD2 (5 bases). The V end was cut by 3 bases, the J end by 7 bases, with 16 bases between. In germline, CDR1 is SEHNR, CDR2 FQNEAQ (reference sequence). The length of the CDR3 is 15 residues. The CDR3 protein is CASSFASHPRNEQFF. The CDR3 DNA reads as TGTGCCAGCAGCTTTGCTAGCCACCCCCGGAATGAGCAGTTCTTC.

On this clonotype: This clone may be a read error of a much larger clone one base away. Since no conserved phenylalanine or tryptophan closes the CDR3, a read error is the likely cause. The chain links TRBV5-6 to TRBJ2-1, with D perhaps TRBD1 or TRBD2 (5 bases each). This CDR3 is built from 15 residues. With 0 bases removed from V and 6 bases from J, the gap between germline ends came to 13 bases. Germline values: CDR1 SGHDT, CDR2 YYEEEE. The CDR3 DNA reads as TGTGCCAGCAGCTTGGCCGGGGACCTGGGCAATGAGCAGTTCTTG. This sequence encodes CASSLAGDLGNEQFL.

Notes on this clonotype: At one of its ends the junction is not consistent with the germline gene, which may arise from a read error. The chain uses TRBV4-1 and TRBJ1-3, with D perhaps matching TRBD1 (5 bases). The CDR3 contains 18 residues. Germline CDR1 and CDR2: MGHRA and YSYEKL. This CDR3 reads CASSQSRMTQGSENTIYF. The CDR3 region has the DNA TGCGCCAGCAGCCAATCTCGAATGACCCAGGGCTCTGAAAACACCATATATTTT.

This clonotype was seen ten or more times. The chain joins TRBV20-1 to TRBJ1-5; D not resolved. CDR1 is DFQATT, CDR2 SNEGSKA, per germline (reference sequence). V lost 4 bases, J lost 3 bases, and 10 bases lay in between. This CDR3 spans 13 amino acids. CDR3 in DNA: TGCAGTGCTATAGAACACTTCAATCAGCCCCAGCATTTT. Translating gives CSAIEHFNQPQHF.

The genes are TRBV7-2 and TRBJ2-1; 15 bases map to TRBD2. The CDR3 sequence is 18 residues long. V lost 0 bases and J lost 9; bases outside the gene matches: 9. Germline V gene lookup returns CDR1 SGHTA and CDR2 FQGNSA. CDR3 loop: CASSLALGTSGRIGEQFF. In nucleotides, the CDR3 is TGTGCCAGCAGCTTAGCCCTCGGGACTAGCGGGAGGATCGGTGAGCAGTTCTTC.

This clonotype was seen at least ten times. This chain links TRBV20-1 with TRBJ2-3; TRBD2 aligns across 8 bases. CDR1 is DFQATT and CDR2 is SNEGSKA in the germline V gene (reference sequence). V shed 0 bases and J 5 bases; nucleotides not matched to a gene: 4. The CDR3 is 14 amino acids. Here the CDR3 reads CSARDSLAGDTQYF. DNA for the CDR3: TGCAGTGCTAGAGATAGCCTAGCGGGAGATACGCAGTATTTT.

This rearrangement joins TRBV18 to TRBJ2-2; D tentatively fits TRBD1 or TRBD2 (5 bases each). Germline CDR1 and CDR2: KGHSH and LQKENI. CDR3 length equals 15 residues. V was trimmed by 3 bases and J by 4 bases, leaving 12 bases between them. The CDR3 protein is CASSPAGTVTGELFF. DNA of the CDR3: TGTGCCAGCTCACCTGCCGGGACGGTCACCGGGGAGCTGTTTTTT.

The CDR3 spells CSARDMAPVGAGELFF. CDR3 nucleotide sequence: TGCAGTGCTAGAGATATGGCTCCAGTGGGGGCCGGGGAGCTGTTTTTT. The chain has TRBV20-1 and TRBJ2-2, with D perhaps assigned TRBD1 or TRBD2 (5 bases each). The CDR3 totals 16 residues. Trimming took off 0 bases at V and 6 bases at J, with 17 bases between the two ends. Germline V gene data show CDR1 as DFQATT and CDR2 as SNEGSKA (reference sequence).

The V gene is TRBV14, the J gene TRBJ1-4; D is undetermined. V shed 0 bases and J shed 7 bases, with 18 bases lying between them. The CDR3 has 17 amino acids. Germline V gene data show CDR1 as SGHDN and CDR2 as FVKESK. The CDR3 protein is CASSQDRGGQWTEKLFF. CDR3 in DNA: TGTGCCAGCAGCCAAGATAGAGGAGGGCAGTGGACTGAAAAACTGTTTTTT.

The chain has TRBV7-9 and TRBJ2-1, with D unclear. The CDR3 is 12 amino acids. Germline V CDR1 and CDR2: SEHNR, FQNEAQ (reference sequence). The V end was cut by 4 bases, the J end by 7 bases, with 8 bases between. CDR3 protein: CASSWERNEQFF. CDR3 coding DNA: TGTGCCAGCAGCTGGGAACGGAATGAGCAGTTCTTC.

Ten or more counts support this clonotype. CDR3 sequence: CASSKLQYNSPLHF. For the CDR3, the DNA is TGTGCCAGCAGCAAGTTACAGTATAATTCACCCCTCCACTTT. The chain joins TRBV3-1 to TRBJ1-6; no clear D. The CDR3 contains 14 residues. Trimming took 5 bases from V and 4 from J, leaving 9 bases between them. CDR1 LGHDT and CDR2 YNNKEL come from the germline V gene (reference sequence).

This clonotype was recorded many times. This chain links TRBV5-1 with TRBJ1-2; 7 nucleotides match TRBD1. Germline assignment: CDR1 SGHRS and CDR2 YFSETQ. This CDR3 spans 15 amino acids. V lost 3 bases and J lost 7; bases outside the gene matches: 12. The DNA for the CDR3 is TGCGCCAGCAGCTCTGCCTTGGGACAGTTGGCTGGCTACACCTTC. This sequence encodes CASSSALGQLAGYTF.

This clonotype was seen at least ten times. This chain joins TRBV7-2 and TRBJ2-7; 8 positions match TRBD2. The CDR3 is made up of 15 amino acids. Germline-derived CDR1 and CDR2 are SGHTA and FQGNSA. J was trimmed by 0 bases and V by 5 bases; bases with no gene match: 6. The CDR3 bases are TGTGCCAGCAGCGGAAGAAGCGGGAGCTCCTACGAGCAGTACTTC. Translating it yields CASSGRSGSSYEQYF.

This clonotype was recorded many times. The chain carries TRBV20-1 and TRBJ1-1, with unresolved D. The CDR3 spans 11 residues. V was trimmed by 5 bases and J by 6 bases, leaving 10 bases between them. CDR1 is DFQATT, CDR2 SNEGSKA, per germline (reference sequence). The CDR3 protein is CSALDHPEAFF. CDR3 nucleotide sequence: TGCAGTGCTCTAGACCACCCTGAAGCTTTCTTT.

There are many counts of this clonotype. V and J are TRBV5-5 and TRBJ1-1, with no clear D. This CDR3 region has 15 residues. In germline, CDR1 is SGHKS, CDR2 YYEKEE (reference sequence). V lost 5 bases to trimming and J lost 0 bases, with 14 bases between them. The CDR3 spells CASRRRTPMNTEAFF. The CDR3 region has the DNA TGTGCCAGCAGGCGGAGAACACCTATGAACACTGAAGCTTTCTTT.

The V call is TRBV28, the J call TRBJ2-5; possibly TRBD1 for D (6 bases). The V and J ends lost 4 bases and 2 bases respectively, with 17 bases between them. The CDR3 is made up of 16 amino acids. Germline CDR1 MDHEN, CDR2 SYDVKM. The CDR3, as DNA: TGTGCCAGCAGTTCTCCGGGACACAAGTATCAAGAGACCCAGTACTTC. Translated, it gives CASSSPGHKYQETQYF.

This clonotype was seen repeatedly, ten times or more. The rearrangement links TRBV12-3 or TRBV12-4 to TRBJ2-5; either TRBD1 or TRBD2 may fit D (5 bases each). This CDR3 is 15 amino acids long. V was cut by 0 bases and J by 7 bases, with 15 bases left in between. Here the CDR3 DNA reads TGTGCCAGCAGTTTAGCGGCAGGGCCGAGGGGGACCCAGTACTTC. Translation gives CASSLAAGPRGTQYF.

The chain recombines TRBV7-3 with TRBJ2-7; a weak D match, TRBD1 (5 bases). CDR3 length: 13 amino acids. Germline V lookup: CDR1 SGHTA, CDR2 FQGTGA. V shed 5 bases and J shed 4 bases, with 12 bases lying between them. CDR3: CASSPSAGYEQYF. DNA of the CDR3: TGTGCCAGCAGCCCCTCCGCAGGGTACGAGCAGTACTTC. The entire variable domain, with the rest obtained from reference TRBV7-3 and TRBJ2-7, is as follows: GAGVSQTPSNKVTEKGKYVELRCDPISGHTALYWYRQSLGQGPEFLIYFQGTGAADDSGLPNDRFFAVRPEGSVSTLKIQRTERGDSAVYLCASSPSAGYEQYFGPGTRLTVT.

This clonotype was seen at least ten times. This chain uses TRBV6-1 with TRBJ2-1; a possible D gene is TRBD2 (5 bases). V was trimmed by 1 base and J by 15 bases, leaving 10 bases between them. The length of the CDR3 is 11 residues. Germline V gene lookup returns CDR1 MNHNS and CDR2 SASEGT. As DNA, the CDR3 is TGTGCCAGCAGTGAAGAAGCTAGCCGGTTCTTC. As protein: CASSEEASRFF.

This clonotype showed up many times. CDR3 amino acids: CASRENQPQHF. CDR3 bases: TGCGCCTCCCGTGAGAATCAGCCCCAGCATTTT. The chain joins TRBV5-1 to TRBJ1-5, with D unclear. The CDR3 runs 11 residues. CDR1 and CDR2 (germline): SGHRS, YFSETQ. V lost 10 bases, J lost 4 bases, and 9 bases lay in between.

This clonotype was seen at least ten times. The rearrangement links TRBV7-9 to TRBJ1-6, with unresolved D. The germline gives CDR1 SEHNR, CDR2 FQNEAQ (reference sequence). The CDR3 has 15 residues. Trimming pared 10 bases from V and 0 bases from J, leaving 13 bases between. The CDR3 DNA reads TGTGCCATCCAACCACAGAGCTCCTATAATTCACCCCTCCACTTT. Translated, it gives CAIQPQSSYNSPLHF.

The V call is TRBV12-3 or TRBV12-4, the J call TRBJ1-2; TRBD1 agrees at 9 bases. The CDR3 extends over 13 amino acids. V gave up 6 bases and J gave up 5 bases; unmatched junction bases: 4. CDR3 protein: CASRRQGGYGYTF. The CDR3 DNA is TGTGCCAGCAGACGACAGGGGGGATATGGCTACACCTTC.

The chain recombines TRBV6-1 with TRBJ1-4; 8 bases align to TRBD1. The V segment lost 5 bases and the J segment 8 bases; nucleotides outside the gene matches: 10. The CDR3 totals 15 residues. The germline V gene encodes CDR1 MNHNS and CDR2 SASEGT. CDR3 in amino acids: CASSPMQGAVEKLFF. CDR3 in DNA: TGTGCCAGCAGTCCGATGCAGGGGGCCGTAGAAAAACTGTTTTTT.

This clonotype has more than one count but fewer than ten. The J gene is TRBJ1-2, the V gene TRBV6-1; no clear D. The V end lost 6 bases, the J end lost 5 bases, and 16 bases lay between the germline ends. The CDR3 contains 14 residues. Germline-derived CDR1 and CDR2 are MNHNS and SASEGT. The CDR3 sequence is CASSPTARLYGYTF. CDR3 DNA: TGTGCCAGCAGCCCGACCGCCCGGTTGTATGGCTACACCTTC.

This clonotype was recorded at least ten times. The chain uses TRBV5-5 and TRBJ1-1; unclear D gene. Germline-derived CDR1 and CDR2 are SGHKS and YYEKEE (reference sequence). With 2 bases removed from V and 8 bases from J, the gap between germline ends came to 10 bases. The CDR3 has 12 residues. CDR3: CASSLVMREAFF. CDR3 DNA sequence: TGTGCCAGCAGCTTAGTCATGAGGGAAGCTTTCTTT. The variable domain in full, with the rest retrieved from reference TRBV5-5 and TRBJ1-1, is DAGVTQSPTHLIKTRGQQVTLRCSPISGHKSVSWYQQVLGQGPQFIFQYYEKEERGRGNFPDRFSARQFPNYSSELNVNALLLGDSALYLCASSLVMREAFFGQGTRLTVV.

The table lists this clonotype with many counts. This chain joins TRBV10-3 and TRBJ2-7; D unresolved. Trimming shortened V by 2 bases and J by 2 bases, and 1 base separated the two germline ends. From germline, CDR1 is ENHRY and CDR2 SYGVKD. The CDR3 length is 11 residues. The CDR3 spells CAISEAYEQYF. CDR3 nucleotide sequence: TGTGCCATCAGTGAGGCCTACGAGCAGTACTTC.

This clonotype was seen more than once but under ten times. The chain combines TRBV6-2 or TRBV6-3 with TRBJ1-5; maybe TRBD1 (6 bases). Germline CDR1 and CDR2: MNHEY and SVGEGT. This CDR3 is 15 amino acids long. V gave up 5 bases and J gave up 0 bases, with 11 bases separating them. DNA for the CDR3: TGTGCCAGCAGTCCACAGGGAATTAGCAATCAGCCCCAGCATTTT. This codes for CASSPQGISNQPQHF.

The DNA for the CDR3 is TGTGCCAGCAGACAACGACAGGGCATGGTGGATACGCAGTATTTT. This sequence encodes CASRQRQGMVDTQYF. This sequence joins TRBV6-1 and TRBJ2-3, with 7 positions matching TRBD1. The CDR3 is 15 residues long. In germline, CDR1 is MNHNS, CDR2 SASEGT. J was trimmed by 6 bases and V by 6 bases; bases with no gene match: 12.

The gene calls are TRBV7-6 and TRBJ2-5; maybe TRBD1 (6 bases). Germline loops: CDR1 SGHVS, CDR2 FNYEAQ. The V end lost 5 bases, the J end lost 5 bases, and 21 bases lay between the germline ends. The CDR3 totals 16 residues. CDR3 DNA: TGTGCCAGCAGCGAACTCACAGGGACACCCGGGGAGACCCAGTACTTC. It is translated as CASSELTGTPGETQYF.